This T cell receptor beta chain comes out of a study of early T cells in non-severe SARS-CoV-2 infection. Study results and caveats: Using VDJdb, the matching emphasized anti-spike CD8 responses while missing private and CD4 specificities.

Ten or more counts support this clonotype. The antigen is not known. This CDR3 comprises 15 residues. CDR1 is SNHLY, CDR2 FYNNEI, per germline. V gave up 8 bases and J gave up 6 bases, with 17 bases separating them. In TCRdb, the 5' RACE reads were re-called with MiXCR into one record per CDR3 protein. The sample lists 62,000 or so distinct CDR3 sequences, almost 9.5% occurring once. Sequenced sample: whole blood. The V gene is TRBV2, the J gene TRBJ1-6, with a possible D match to TRBD1 (5 bases). This clonotype was sampled from an adult who was a healthcare worker with PCR-confirmed SARS-CoV-2 infection or an uninfected control (not recorded which). The DNA of the CDR3 is TGTGCCAGCCGTGCCCGGGGCGGGATTAATTCACCCCTCCACTTT. Translated, it gives CASRARGGINSPLHF.